A single sample is the source of the 7 T cell receptor beta chains below, sequenced in a study of blood T cells in healthy people across ages. A second PCR, run for about 7 to 11 cycles, used a sample-barcoded 5' primer plus a J-beta primer mix. MiXCR was run by TCRdb on the 5' RACE reads, yielding one entry per CDR3 protein. Among around 320,000 distinct CDR3 sequences listed, roughly 26% were seen once. The sample comprised blood. The receptor source for this set is a woman in her 70s in good health.

This chain links TRBV14 with TRBJ1-1; D unresolved. V was trimmed by 1 base and J by 0 bases, leaving 6 bases between them. This CDR3 is built from 14 residues. CDR1 is SGHDN and CDR2 is FVKESK in the germline V gene. In DNA form, the CDR3 reads TGTGCCAGCAGCCAAGCGGGGATGAACACTGAAGCTTTCTTT. It translates to CASSQAGMNTEAFF.

The chain links TRBV11-2 to TRBJ2-7; D call uncertain. Germline assignment: CDR1 SGHAT and CDR2 FQNNGV. This CDR3 contains 13 residues. V lost 1 base, J lost 6 bases, and 10 bases lay in between. CDR3 amino acids: CASSLGGIVEQYF. The CDR3 DNA is TGTGCCAGCAGCTTAGGTGGGATAGTCGAGCAGTACTTC.

The chain carries TRBV7-9 and TRBJ2-3; D call uncertain. Trimming shortened V by 7 bases and J by 0 bases, and 8 bases separated the two germline ends. Germline V gene lookup returns CDR1 SEHNR and CDR2 FQNEAQ (reference sequence). The length of the CDR3 is 13 residues. The DNA of the CDR3 is TGTGCCAGCACCCAGCTCAGCACAGATACGCAGTATTTT. It codes for CASTQLSTDTQYF.

The rearrangement links TRBV7-2 to TRBJ1-1; D uncertain. The CDR3 loop spans 14 amino acids. The V end lost 4 bases, the J end lost 4 bases, and 13 bases lay between the germline ends. From germline, CDR1 is SGHTA and CDR2 FQGNSA. CDR3 bases: TGTGCCAGCAGCTCCGCTCCGGGAATCACTGAAGCTTTCTTT. Residues: CASSSAPGITEAFF. The full variable domain, its missing parts supplied by reference TRBV7-2 and TRBJ1-1, is GAGVSQSPSNKVTEKGKDVELRCDPISGHTALYWYRQSLGQGLEFLIYFQGNSAPDKSGLPSDRFSAERTGGSVSTLTIQRTQQEDSAVYLCASSSAPGITEAFFGQGTRLTVV.

This clonotype was seen ten or more times. J is TRBJ2-5 and V is TRBV2; D uncertain. V dropped 6 bases and J dropped 0 bases, with 8 bases sitting between them. The CDR3 spans 13 residues. CDR1 SNHLY and CDR2 FYNNEI come from the germline V gene. The DNA for the CDR3 is TGTGCCAGCAGCCTTATGTACCAAGAGACCCAGTACTTC. It yields the protein CASSLMYQETQYF.

This clonotype appeared a single time. The rearrangement uses TRBV10-2 and TRBJ1-6, with D uncertain. Trimming pared 3 bases from V and 14 bases from J, leaving 11 bases between. The V gene's germline CDR1 is WSHSY and CDR2 SAAADI. The CDR3 contains 12 residues. In nucleotides, the CDR3 is TGCGCCAGCAGTGACTGGGCTGAGGCCCTCCACTTT. Residues: CASSDWAEALHF.

On this clonotype: At one of its ends the junction is not consistent with the germline gene, which may arise from a read error. This chain joins TRBV10-3 and TRBJ2-3; 7 nucleotides align to TRBD2. Germline CDR1 and CDR2: ENHRY and SYGVKD. The CDR3 consists of 16 residues. CDR3 protein: CVISGSMSGNVDTQYF. The CDR3, as DNA: TGTGTCATCAGTGGCTCCATGAGCGGGAATGTGGATACGCAGTATTTT.